This is a list of T cell receptor beta chains from one sample in a study of cytomegalovirus exposure and HLA in healthy donors. Assay: immunoSEQ multiplex PCR; the TCRdb copy retains only in-frame clones and omits some. The sample shows about 170,000 clones, approximately 86% of them seen only once. The source material was PBMCs. These receptors all come from a man aged 18-30 years in good health and CMV-seropositive. Both conserved end residues are part of each CDR3. D genes are given only for firm matches. Clone size, where shown, is once, few, many, or a class for clones that have expanded.

cdr3_aa: CSVEDTTNEKLFF
cdr3_nt: TGCAGCGTTGAGGACACAACTAATGAAAAACTGTTTTTT
cdr3_length: 13
clone_size: few
d_call: NA
v_call: TRBV29-1
j_call: TRBJ1-4

cdr3_aa: CAWSVANGYTF
cdr3_nt: TGTGCCTGGAGTGTAGCGAACGGCTACACCTTC
cdr3_length: 11
clone_size: NA
d_call: NA
v_call: TRBV30
j_call: TRBJ1-2

cdr3_aa: CASSYYGQGNYGYTF
cdr3_nt: TGTGCCAGCAGTTACTATGGACAGGGAAACTATGGCTACACCTTC
cdr3_length: 15
clone_size: NA
d_call: TRBD1
v_call: TRBV6-5
j_call: TRBJ1-2

cdr3_aa: CASSGLAGVTSGANVLTF
cdr3_nt: TGTGCCAGCAGTGGACTAGCGGGGGTAACCTCTGGGGCCAACGTCCTGACTTTC
cdr3_length: 18
clone_size: NA
d_call: TRBD2
v_call: TRBV28
j_call: TRBJ2-6

cdr3_aa: CASSLGVGVGEKLFF
cdr3_nt: TGTGCCAGCAGTTTGGGTGTAGGGGTCGGGGAAAAACTGTTTTTT
cdr3_length: 15
clone_size: NA
d_call: NA
v_call: TRBV27
j_call: TRBJ1-4

cdr3_aa: CALGAGGPNEQFF
cdr3_nt: TGTGCCCTAGGAGCGGGGGGGCCGAATGAGCAGTTCTTC
cdr3_length: 13
clone_size: few
d_call: TRBD2
v_call: TRBV30
j_call: TRBJ2-1

cdr3_aa: CASSLGQTAYEQYF
cdr3_nt: TGTGCCAGCAGCTTGGGACAGACCGCCTACGAGCAGTACTTC
cdr3_length: 14
clone_size: NA
d_call: TRBD1
v_call: TRBV7-8
j_call: TRBJ2-7

cdr3_aa: CASSFRDSYEQYF
cdr3_nt: TGTGCCAGCAGCTTCCGGGACAGTTACGAGCAGTACTTC
cdr3_length: 13
clone_size: NA
d_call: TRBD1
v_call: TRBV7-2
j_call: TRBJ2-7

cdr3_aa: CASSLGQGNGYTF
cdr3_nt: TGTGCCAGCAGTTTAGGACAGGGCAATGGCTACACCTTC
cdr3_length: 13
clone_size: NA
d_call: TRBD1
v_call: TRBV27
j_call: TRBJ1-2

cdr3_aa: CASSESLEPYNEQFF
cdr3_nt: TGTGCCAGCAGCGAGTCACTAGAGCCCTACAATGAGCAGTTCTTC
cdr3_length: 15
clone_size: NA
d_call: NA
v_call: TRBV9
j_call: TRBJ2-1

cdr3_aa: CASSEGQENTEAFF
cdr3_nt: TGTGCCAGCAGTGAAGGGCAGGAGAACACTGAAGCTTTCTTT
cdr3_length: 14
clone_size: few
d_call: NA
v_call: TRBV6-1
j_call: TRBJ1-1

cdr3_aa: CASSSKTLLAGGTDTQYF
cdr3_nt: TGTGCCAGCAGCTCTAAAACCCTACTAGCGGGGGGCACAGATACGCAGTATTTT
cdr3_length: 18
clone_size: NA
d_call: TRBD2
v_call: TRBV7-2
j_call: TRBJ2-3

cdr3_aa: CASSPSGQGVVGYTF
cdr3_nt: TGTGCCAGCAGCCCCTCGGGACAGGGGGTAGTCGGCTACACCTTC
cdr3_length: 15
clone_size: NA
d_call: TRBD1
v_call: TRBV7-9
j_call: TRBJ1-2

cdr3_aa: CASSAGQGAATEAFF
cdr3_nt: TGTGCCAGCAGTGCCGGACAGGGCGCAGCCACTGAAGCTTTCTTT
cdr3_length: 15
clone_size: NA
d_call: TRBD1
v_call: TRBV28
j_call: TRBJ1-1

cdr3_aa: CASSAGLAGEDTQYF
cdr3_nt: TGTGCCAGCAGCGCCGGACTAGCGGGGGAAGATACGCAGTATTTT
cdr3_length: 15
clone_size: NA
d_call: TRBD2
v_call: TRBV13
j_call: TRBJ2-3

cdr3_aa: CASSSQRGNQPQHF
cdr3_nt: TGCGCCAGCAGCTCACAGCGGGGCAATCAGCCCCAGCATTTT
cdr3_length: 14
clone_size: NA
d_call: NA
v_call: TRBV4-1
j_call: TRBJ1-5

cdr3_aa: CASSPTAGGSPDTQYF
cdr3_nt: TGTGCCAGCTCACCGACGGCAGGGGGTAGTCCAGATACGCAGTATTTT
cdr3_length: 16
clone_size: once
d_call: TRBD1
v_call: TRBV18
j_call: TRBJ2-3

cdr3_aa: CASSLAVGGWAYGYTF
cdr3_nt: TGCGCCAGCAGCTTGGCCGTGGGTGGGTGGGCCTATGGCTACACCTTC
cdr3_length: 16
clone_size: NA
d_call: NA
v_call: TRBV5-1
j_call: TRBJ1-2

cdr3_aa: CASSSSLGQGAPGELFF
cdr3_nt: TGTGCCAGCAGCTCTAGTTTGGGACAGGGGGCGCCCGGGGAGCTGTTTTTT
cdr3_length: 17
clone_size: NA
d_call: TRBD1
v_call: TRBV28
j_call: TRBJ2-2

cdr3_aa: CASSGRQGSLTEAFF
cdr3_nt: TGTGCCAGCAGCGGACGACAGGGGAGTTTGACTGAAGCTTTCTTT
cdr3_length: 15
clone_size: NA
d_call: TRBD1
v_call: TRBV9
j_call: TRBJ1-1

cdr3_aa: CASSQLGAGDYNEQFF
cdr3_nt: TGTGCCAGCAGCCAACTGGGAGCGGGGGACTACAATGAGCAGTTCTTC
cdr3_length: 16
clone_size: NA
d_call: TRBD2
v_call: TRBV4-2
j_call: TRBJ2-1

cdr3_aa: CASSLEASGGQETQYF
cdr3_nt: TGCGCCAGCAGCTTGGAAGCTAGCGGGGGGCAAGAGACCCAGTACTTC
cdr3_length: 16
clone_size: once
d_call: TRBD2
v_call: TRBV5-1
j_call: TRBJ2-5

cdr3_aa: CASSPQNGETQYF
cdr3_nt: TGTGCCAGCTCACCACAGAACGGAGAGACCCAGTACTTC
cdr3_length: 13
clone_size: NA
d_call: NA
v_call: TRBV18
j_call: TRBJ2-5

cdr3_aa: CASSFSGLAGVIQDTQYF
cdr3_nt: TGTGCCAGCAGTTTTTCTGGACTAGCGGGAGTTATTCAAGATACGCAGTATTTT
cdr3_length: 18
clone_size: NA
d_call: TRBD2
v_call: TRBV27
j_call: TRBJ2-3